A single sample is the source of the 27 T cell receptor beta chains below, sequenced in a study of T-cell reconstitution after alpha-beta-depleted transplantation in children. A TCRbeta library incorporating unique molecular identifiers was prepared. One entry per CDR3 protein, called by TCRdb with MiXCR from the PCR reads. The data hold fewer than 1 million distinct CDR3 sequences, with about 16% observed a single time. Here the sequenced sample was PBMCs, mostly from graft donor cells, taken 360 days after TCRalphabeta/CD19-depleted stem cell transplant. These TCRs come from a male patient between 10 and 17 years old who had a stem cell transplant for acute lymphoblastic leukemia, so the T cells may come from the graft donor.

This clonotype showed up just a few times. The CDR3 spells CASSGGVWNTQYF. The CDR3 nucleotides are TGTGCCAGCAGTGGCGGGGTTTGGAATACGCAGTATTTT. J is TRBJ2-3 and V is TRBV12-3 or TRBV12-4, with a possible D match to TRBD2 (6 bases). The CDR3 length is 13 residues. V shed 5 bases and J shed 7 bases, with 13 bases lying between them.

This clonotype appeared a few times. V and J are TRBV18 and TRBJ2-5; D is uncertain. From germline, CDR1 is KGHSH and CDR2 LQKENI. Deletions cut 0 bases from V and 4 bases from J, with 9 bases between. The CDR3 is 14 residues long. As DNA, the CDR3 is TGTGCCAGCTCACCACCGACCATGAGAGAGACCCAGTACTTC. Protein sequence: CASSPPTMRETQYF.

This clonotype was seen a few times. V usage is TRBV9 and J usage is TRBJ2-3; D not certain. The CDR3 loop spans 14 amino acids. Trimming stripped 0 bases from V and 6 bases from J, with 11 bases between. CDR1 and CDR2 from the germline V gene are SGDLS and YYNGEE. The CDR3 DNA reads TGTGCCAGCAGCGTAGGTCACCGTACGGATACGCAGTATTTT. Amino acid sequence: CASSVGHRTDTQYF.

This clonotype was counted many times. The chain joins TRBV5-1 to TRBJ2-5; no clear D gene. The length of the CDR3 is 13 residues. The V end was cut by 1 base, the J end by 5 bases, with 9 bases between. Germline V lookup: CDR1 SGHRS, CDR2 YFSETQ. For the CDR3, the DNA is TGCGCCAGCAGCTTGTGGTTCCAGGAGACCCAGTACTTC. It specifies CASSLWFQETQYF.

This sequence joins TRBV7-9 and TRBJ2-3; D uncertain. Trimming removed 1 base at V and 3 bases at J, with 14 bases between. Germline CDR1 is SEHNR and CDR2 is FQNEAQ (reference sequence). The CDR3 loop spans 16 amino acids. In DNA, the CDR3 is TGTGCCAGCAGCTTAGTAGAGGTAGAAATGACAGATACGCAGTATTTT. Translating it yields CASSLVEVEMTDTQYF.

This clonotype has a handful of counts. The chain recombines TRBV29-1 with TRBJ2-1; D is possibly TRBD2 (5 bases). This CDR3 has 14 residues. Germline V gene sequence: CDR1 SQVTM, CDR2 ANQGSEA. Between the trimmed V and J ends, which lost 3 bases and 2 bases, there was a span of 11 bases. The CDR3, as DNA: TGCAGCGTTGATACGGAGACTACCTACAATGAGCAGTTCTTC. It translates to CSVDTETTYNEQFF.

This clonotype was observed a few times. V usage is TRBV29-1 and J usage is TRBJ2-7; D ambiguous. Germline V CDR1 and CDR2: SQVTM, ANQGSEA. Trimming removed 3 bases at V and 2 bases at J, with 8 bases between. This CDR3 spans 12 amino acids. The CDR3 sequence is CSVEEKTYEQYF. CDR3 nucleotides: TGCAGCGTTGAGGAGAAGACCTACGAGCAGTACTTC.

This clonotype showed up many times. The V and J genes are TRBV9 and TRBJ2-3; TRBD1 agrees at 8 bases. The CDR3 contains 15 residues. From germline, CDR1 is SGDLS and CDR2 YYNGEE. Trimming cost V 1 base and J 0 bases; bases outside gene matches: 1. CDR3 sequence reads: CASSVQGASTDTQYF. The CDR3 DNA is TGTGCCAGCAGCGTACAGGGGGCTAGCACAGATACGCAGTATTTT.

Details on this clonotype: The junction shows a germline mismatch at one end, possibly a read error. The chain is built from TRBV25-1 and TRBJ2-1; perhaps TRBD2 as D (6 bases). Germline values: CDR1 MGHDK, CDR2 SYGVNS. This CDR3 is built from 11 residues. CDR3 in DNA: TGTGCCAGCAGTATACCGGGAGTACGGCTCTTC. As protein: CASSIPGVRLF.

There are many counts of this clonotype. This chain joins TRBV25-1 and TRBJ2-3, with 10 bases matching TRBD1. The germline V gene has CDR1 MGHDK and CDR2 SYGVNS. Losses at the gene ends were 7 bases for V and 2 bases for J; bases not matched to a gene: 12. The CDR3 sequence is 17 residues long. For the CDR3, the DNA is TGTGCCAGCATCACGCCGGGACAGGGGCCCCCCACAGATACGCAGTATTTT. Amino acids: CASITPGQGPPTDTQYF.

This clonotype was observed a few times. This chain links TRBV5-1 with TRBJ1-2; D is perhaps TRBD1 (5 bases). The CDR3 contains 14 residues. The V end was cut by 0 bases, the J end by 4 bases, with 10 bases between. CDR1 is SGHRS, CDR2 YFSETQ, per germline. The CDR3 sequence: CASSLGTILYGYTF. The CDR3 coding sequence is TGCGCCAGCAGCTTGGGGACAATCCTCTATGGCTACACCTTC.

The sample holds many counts of this clonotype. J is TRBJ1-1 and V is TRBV18; D is perhaps TRBD1 (5 bases). The germline V gene has CDR1 KGHSH and CDR2 LQKENI. This CDR3 has 14 amino acids. V was trimmed by 7 bases and J by 0 bases, leaving 12 bases between them. The CDR3 sequence: CASYGGNMNTEAFF. CDR3 in DNA: TGTGCCAGCTACGGGGGGAACATGAACACTGAAGCTTTCTTT.

In regard to this clonotype: At one boundary the junction diverges from the germline segment, which might be a read error. CDR3 region: CASSQERSLGVQVDEQFF. The CDR3 DNA is TGTGCCAGCAGTCAAGAGAGGTCTTTAGGGGTTCAGGTGGATGAGCAGTTCTTC. The chain uses TRBV3-1 and TRBJ2-1; D is possibly TRBD1 (5 bases). The CDR3 runs to 18 residues. The V gene's germline CDR1 is LGHDT and CDR2 YNNKEL (reference sequence).

The sample holds a few counts of this clonotype. J is TRBJ1-1 and V is TRBV29-1; no definite D call. This CDR3 is built from 11 residues. The V end lost 5 bases, the J end lost 10 bases, and 14 bases lay between the germline ends. CDR1 and CDR2 from the germline V gene are SQVTM and ANQGSEA. CDR3 protein: CSVSLYPAAFF. As DNA, the CDR3 is TGCAGCGTTAGTTTATACCCGGCAGCTTTCTTT.

V usage is TRBV28 and J usage is TRBJ1-1; TRBD1 matches at 11 bases. CDR3 size: 15 residues. Per germline, CDR1 MDHEN and CDR2 SYDVKM. J gave up 5 bases and V 6 bases, and 8 bases lay outside the gene matches. CDR3 residues: CASRPRDRGKTEAFF. The CDR3 DNA sequence: TGTGCCAGCAGACCCCGGGACAGGGGGAAAACTGAAGCTTTCTTT.

The rearrangement links TRBV27 to TRBJ2-7; perhaps TRBD2 as D (5 bases). V was pared by 6 bases and J by 2 bases, with 14 bases between. Germline CDR1 and CDR2: MNHEY and SMNVEV (reference sequence). This CDR3 comprises 14 residues. The CDR3 here is CASRQRSGPYEQYF. The CDR3 DNA reads as TGTGCCAGCAGGCAGCGGTCTGGTCCCTACGAGCAGTACTTC.

This clonotype was seen a few times. This chain uses TRBV19 with TRBJ2-7; TRBD1 matches at 7 bases. Trimming at V came to 3 bases and at J to 0 bases, leaving 5 bases not matched to a gene. This CDR3 has 15 amino acids. The germline gives CDR1 LNHDA, CDR2 SQIVND (reference sequence). The CDR3 nucleotides are TGTGCCAGTAGTATGGGACAGTCGATCTCCTACGAGCAGTACTTC. Translated: CASSMGQSISYEQYF. Full variable domain (remainder filled in from reference TRBV19 and TRBJ2-7): DGGITQSPKYLFRKEGQNVTLSCEQNLNHDAMYWYRQDPGQGLRLIYYSQIVNDFQKGDIAEGYSVSREKKESFPLTVTSAQKNPTAFYLCASSMGQSISYEQYFGPGTRLTVT.

This clonotype was counted ten times or more. The CDR3 DNA sequence: TGTGCCAGCAGACGGACAGGGTGGGCTGAAGCTTTCTTT. It is translated as CASRRTGWAEAFF. This chain links TRBV6-1 with TRBJ1-1, with 8 nucleotides matching TRBD1. Germline V gives CDR1 MNHNS, CDR2 SASEGT. After removal of 6 bases from V and 6 bases from J, the junction contained 6 bases not matched to a gene. This CDR3 is 13 amino acids long.

In its sample, this clonotype was seen a few times. The chain employs TRBV24-1 and TRBJ2-5; no clear D gene. The CDR3 contains 13 residues. Deletions cut 6 bases from V and 0 bases from J, with 7 bases between. The V gene's germline CDR1 is KGHDR and CDR2 SFDVKD. CDR3 DNA: TGTGCCACCAGTAGTACGGACCAAGAGACCCAGTACTTC. Encoded protein: CATSSTDQETQYF.

This clonotype was detected only a few times. This chain connects TRBV28 to TRBJ1-5, with D maybe TRBD1 (5 bases). Germline V gene sequence: CDR1 MDHEN, CDR2 SYDVKM. The CDR3 runs to 15 residues. Trimming cost V 6 bases and J 4 bases, with 16 bases left between them. Here the CDR3 reads CASSLQGVRNQPQHF. The CDR3 DNA sequence: TGTGCCAGCAGCCTCCAGGGAGTACGAAATCAGCCCCAGCATTTT.

The rearrangement uses TRBV28 and TRBJ2-3, with D unresolved. The CDR3 totals 12 residues. V lost 4 bases, J lost 6 bases, and 8 bases lay in between. Germline CDR1 reads MDHEN; CDR2 reads SYDVKM. CDR3 bases: TGTGCCAGCAGTTGGACGGTCGATACGCAGTATTTT. Translation gives CASSWTVDTQYF. Together with reference TRBV28 and TRBJ2-3, the CDR3 gives the full variable domain: DVKVTQSSRYLVKRTGEKVFLECVQDMDHENMFWYRQDPGLGLRLIYFSYDVKMKEKGDIPEGYSVSREKKERFSLILESASTNQTSMYLCASSWTVDTQYFGPGTRLTVL.

This clonotype was counted ten times or more. This chain uses TRBV12-3 or TRBV12-4 with TRBJ2-4; TRBD2 might be the D (6 bases). Trimming left V 6 bases short and J 1 base short, with 10 bases between. This CDR3 is 14 amino acids long. CDR3 residues: CASSPREAKNIQYF. CDR3 nucleotide sequence: TGTGCCAGCAGCCCCCGGGAGGCCAAAAACATTCAGTACTTC.

This clonotype was seen at least ten times. This chain uses TRBV20-1 with TRBJ2-1, with D possibly TRBD2 on 6 matching bases. The germline gives CDR1 DFQATT, CDR2 SNEGSKA (reference sequence). V shed 3 bases and J shed 6 bases, with 15 bases lying between them. The length of the CDR3 is 14 residues. CDR3 sequence reads: CSARDEGLSNEQFF. In DNA form, the CDR3 reads TGCAGTGCTAGGGATGAGGGACTTTCCAATGAGCAGTTCTTC.

In its sample, this clonotype was seen many times. In DNA, the CDR3 is TGTGCCAGCAGCGCCTCCTCGACTAGCGGGATCGAGCAGTACTTC. It is translated as CASSASSTSGIEQYF. The V gene is TRBV9, the J gene TRBJ2-7, with 11 bases matching TRBD2. CDR1 SGDLS and CDR2 YYNGEE come from the germline V gene. CDR3 length: 15 residues. V shed 3 bases, J shed 6 bases, and the junction held 8 bases outside the gene matches.

This clonotype was observed many times. The chain uses TRBV2 and TRBJ1-1; D ambiguous. Germline-derived CDR1 and CDR2 are SNHLY and FYNNEI. This CDR3 has 14 amino acids. V lost 2 bases to trimming and J lost 1 base, with 8 bases between them. CDR3 coding DNA: TGTGCCAGCAGTGAATGGAAGGGGAACACTGAAGCTTTCTTT. This translates into CASSEWKGNTEAFF.

This clonotype was seen only a few times. The J gene is TRBJ2-1, the V gene TRBV15; 7 bases line up with TRBD2. With V trimmed by 0 bases and J by 6 bases, 8 bases remained unmatched. Germline V gene sequence: CDR1 LNHNV, CDR2 YYDKDF (reference sequence). The CDR3 has 16 residues. The DNA for the CDR3 is TGTGCCACCAGCAGAGATGTGAGCGGGATGGGCAATGAGCAGTTCTTC. This codes for CATSRDVSGMGNEQFF. Combining the CDR3 with reference TRBV15 and TRBJ2-1 gives the whole variable domain DAMVIQNPRYQVTQFGKPVTLSCSQTLNHNVMYWYQQKSSQAPKLLFHYYDKDFNNEADTPDNFQSRRPNTSFCFLDIRSPGLGDTAMYLCATSRDVSGMGNEQFFGPGTRLTVL.

This clonotype was detected only a few times. This chain connects TRBV4-1 to TRBJ2-4; a possible D gene is TRBD1 (5 bases). Trimming took off 3 bases at V and 1 base at J, with 10 bases between the two ends. The CDR3 totals 15 residues. CDR1 is MGHRA, CDR2 YSYEKL, per germline. In nucleotides, the CDR3 is TGCGCCAGCAGCCATTCAGGGATGGCCAAAAACATTCAGTACTTC. The encoded protein is CASSHSGMAKNIQYF.